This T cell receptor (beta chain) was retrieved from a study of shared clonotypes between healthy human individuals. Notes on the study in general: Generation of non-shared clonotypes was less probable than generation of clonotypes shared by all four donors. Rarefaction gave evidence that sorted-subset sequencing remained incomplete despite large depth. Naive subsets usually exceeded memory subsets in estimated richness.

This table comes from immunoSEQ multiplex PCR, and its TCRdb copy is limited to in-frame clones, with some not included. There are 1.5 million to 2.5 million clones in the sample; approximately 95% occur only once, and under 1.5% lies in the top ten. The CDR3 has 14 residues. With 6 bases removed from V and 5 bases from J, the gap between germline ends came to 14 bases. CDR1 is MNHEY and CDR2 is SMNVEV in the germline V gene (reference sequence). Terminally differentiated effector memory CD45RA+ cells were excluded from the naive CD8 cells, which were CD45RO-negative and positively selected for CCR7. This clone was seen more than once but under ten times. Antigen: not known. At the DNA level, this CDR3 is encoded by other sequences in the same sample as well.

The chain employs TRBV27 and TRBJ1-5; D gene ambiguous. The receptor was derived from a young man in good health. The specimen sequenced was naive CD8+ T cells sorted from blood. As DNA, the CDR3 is TGTGCCAGCAGCTCTACGGGATCTTATCAGCCCCAGCATTTT. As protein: CASSSTGSYQPQHF.